These T cell receptor beta chains were read from a single sample in a study of Graves' ophthalmopathy and Graves' hyperthyroidism. TCRdb re-derived calls from the multiplex PCR reads in MiXCR, one entry per CDR3 protein. The table records 350,000 to 450,000 distinct CDR3 sequences, around a fifth of them present only once. Sequenced material: peripheral blood. These receptors all stem from a woman between 18 and 30 years old with stable Graves' hyperthyroidism. Both conserved end residues are part of each CDR3. A D gene is named only where the DNA matches it firmly. Some rows mark clone size as missing; the rest say once, few, many or name a class of expanded clone.

d_call: TRBD1; j_call: TRBJ1-5; v_call: TRBV12-3/TRBV12-4; clone_size: -; cdr3_nt: TGTGCCAGCAGTCCACAGGGGATTGAGAATCAGCCCCAGCATTTT; cdr3_aa: CASSPQGIENQPQHF
d_call: TRBD1; j_call: TRBJ1-2; v_call: TRBV6-1; clone_size: many; cdr3_nt: TGTGCCAGCAGGAACTACAGGGGCGGAAAGGGCTACACCTTC; cdr3_aa: CASRNYRGGKGYTF
d_call: TRBD2; j_call: TRBJ2-5; v_call: TRBV11-2; clone_size: many; cdr3_nt: TGTGCCAGCAGCCTCGGGGGGGGTGACGTGGAGACCCAGTACTTC; cdr3_aa: CASSLGGGDVETQYF
d_call: -; j_call: TRBJ2-2; v_call: TRBV20-1; clone_size: many; cdr3_nt: TGCAGTGCAACTAGCTACACCGGGGAGCTGTTTTTT; cdr3_aa: CSATSYTGELFF
d_call: -; j_call: TRBJ2-7; v_call: TRBV18; clone_size: -; cdr3_nt: TGTGCCAGCTCACCTCAAACAGCCTCCTACGAGCAGTACTTC; cdr3_aa: CASSPQTASYEQYF
d_call: -; j_call: TRBJ2-3; v_call: TRBV7-6; clone_size: many; cdr3_nt: TGTGCCAGCAGCTTCCGCAGGGTCACAGATACGCAGTATTTT; cdr3_aa: CASSFRRVTDTQYF
d_call: TRBD1; j_call: TRBJ1-5; v_call: TRBV20-1; clone_size: -; cdr3_nt: TGCAGTGCTATCCGGGACAGGGGTGGTAATCAGCCCCAGCATTTT; cdr3_aa: CSAIRDRGGNQPQHF
d_call: -; j_call: TRBJ2-7; v_call: TRBV28; clone_size: many; cdr3_nt: TGTGCCAGCAGTTCTCGTAGGCGGGTATTCTCCTACGAGCAGTACTTC; cdr3_aa: CASSSRRRVFSYEQYF
d_call: -; j_call: TRBJ2-5; v_call: TRBV2; clone_size: many; cdr3_nt: TGTGCCAGCAGTGAAGAGGCTGTTCAAGAGACCCAGTACTTC; cdr3_aa: CASSEEAVQETQYF
d_call: -; j_call: TRBJ1-2; v_call: TRBV6-1; clone_size: once; cdr3_nt: TGTGCCAGCAGCCACGGGCAGGGCGGCTATGGCTACACCTTC; cdr3_aa: CASSHGQGGYGYTF
d_call: TRBD1; j_call: TRBJ2-4; v_call: TRBV12-3/TRBV12-4; clone_size: few; cdr3_nt: TGTGCCAGCACCCCGGACAGGGTTGACATTAAGTACTTC; cdr3_aa: CASTPDRVDIKYF
d_call: TRBD1; j_call: TRBJ1-1; v_call: TRBV19; clone_size: many; cdr3_nt: TGTGCCAGTAGGACGACAGGGGAGGATGAAGCTTTCTTT; cdr3_aa: CASRTTGEDEAFF
d_call: TRBD2; j_call: TRBJ2-7; v_call: TRBV2; clone_size: many; cdr3_nt: TGTGCCAGCAAACCTAGCGGGAGAGCCTACGAGCAGTACTTC; cdr3_aa: CASKPSGRAYEQYF
d_call: TRBD2; j_call: TRBJ2-7; v_call: TRBV29-1; clone_size: many; cdr3_nt: TGCAGCGTGCTGCCGGGACTAGCGCATTACGAGCAGTACTTC; cdr3_aa: CSVLPGLAHYEQYF
d_call: -; j_call: TRBJ2-7; v_call: TRBV7-9; clone_size: -; cdr3_nt: TGTGCCCGCAGCTTTCCCAGGGGGGGCTCCTACGAGCAGTACTTC; cdr3_aa: CARSFPRGGSYEQYF
d_call: -; j_call: TRBJ2-7; v_call: TRBV20-1; clone_size: many; cdr3_nt: TGCAGTGCTAGAGATCTCTACCGCTACGAGCAGTACTTC; cdr3_aa: CSARDLYRYEQYF
d_call: -; j_call: TRBJ1-2; v_call: TRBV11-2; clone_size: few; cdr3_nt: TGTGCCAGCAGCCGAGGGGGGTATGGCTACACCTTC; cdr3_aa: CASSRGGYGYTF
d_call: TRBD2; j_call: TRBJ2-7; v_call: TRBV30; clone_size: many; cdr3_nt: TGTGCCTGGAGTCCCGGACTAGCGGGAGACGAGCAGTACTTC; cdr3_aa: CAWSPGLAGDEQYF
d_call: TRBD1; j_call: TRBJ1-1; v_call: TRBV10-1; clone_size: many; cdr3_nt: TGCGCCAGCAGTGAGCAGGGGGCAGCATCAGAAGCTTTCTTT; cdr3_aa: CASSEQGAASEAFF
d_call: TRBD1; j_call: TRBJ1-6; v_call: TRBV7-2; clone_size: many; cdr3_nt: TGTGCCAGCAGCTTAATTCCGGGACAGATTAATTCACCCCTCCACTTT; cdr3_aa: CASSLIPGQINSPLHF
d_call: -; j_call: TRBJ1-1; v_call: TRBV18; clone_size: few; cdr3_nt: TGTGCCAGCTCACCACTAGGATCCGGGTGGGCCAAAGCAACTGAAGCTTTCTTT; cdr3_aa: CASSPLGSGWAKATEAFF
d_call: TRBD2; j_call: TRBJ2-5; v_call: TRBV20-1; clone_size: many; cdr3_nt: TGCAGTGCTAGAGGAGGATGGGGGGGTTCCTCAGAGACCCAGTACTTC; cdr3_aa: CSARGGWGGSSETQYF
d_call: -; j_call: TRBJ2-7; v_call: TRBV20-1; clone_size: many; cdr3_nt: TGCAGTGCTAGACTAGCCATTACCTACGAGCAGTACTTC; cdr3_aa: CSARLAITYEQYF
d_call: -; j_call: TRBJ2-2; v_call: TRBV4-2; clone_size: many; cdr3_nt: TGTGCCAGCAGTTTTCGAGGGAGCGGGGAGCTGTTTTTT; cdr3_aa: CASSFRGSGELFF
d_call: -; j_call: TRBJ1-1; v_call: TRBV28; clone_size: many; cdr3_nt: TGTGCCAGCAGTTTATCAAGGTCCACTGAAGCTTTCTTT; cdr3_aa: CASSLSRSTEAFF
d_call: -; j_call: TRBJ1-1; v_call: TRBV6-1; clone_size: -; cdr3_nt: TGTGCCAGCAGGAAGTATCAGGGATACGACACTGAAGCTTTCTTT; cdr3_aa: CASRKYQGYDTEAFF
d_call: -; j_call: TRBJ2-5; v_call: TRBV11-1; clone_size: many; cdr3_nt: TGTGCCAGCAGTCCCGTAAGGCGGGAACGGGAGACCCAGTACTTC; cdr3_aa: CASSPVRRERETQYF
d_call: TRBD1; j_call: TRBJ2-5; v_call: TRBV7-9; clone_size: many; cdr3_nt: TGTGCCAGCAGCTTATGGGACAGCCAAGAGACCCAGTACTTC; cdr3_aa: CASSLWDSQETQYF
d_call: TRBD2; j_call: TRBJ2-7; v_call: TRBV6-4; clone_size: -; cdr3_nt: TGTGCCAGCAGTGACGCACTGGAACTTGGGACTAGGTCTTTGTACGAGCAGTACTTC; cdr3_aa: CASSDALELGTRSLYEQYF
d_call: TRBD2; j_call: TRBJ2-7; v_call: TRBV6-2/TRBV6-3; clone_size: many; cdr3_nt: TGTGCCAGCAGTTACTCCTTGAGGGAGGGATTCCCTCCCTACGAGCAGTACTTC; cdr3_aa: CASSYSLREGFPPYEQYF
d_call: -; j_call: TRBJ2-4; v_call: TRBV20-1; clone_size: many; cdr3_nt: TGCAGTGCTCTCCGTTTGCGGGAAGGAGCCAAAAACATTCAGTACTTC; cdr3_aa: CSALRLREGAKNIQYF
d_call: TRBD1; j_call: TRBJ2-7; v_call: TRBV18; clone_size: many; cdr3_nt: TGTGCCAGCTCATCACGACAGGGGGCGGGTCTGGGCGAGCAGTACTTC; cdr3_aa: CASSSRQGAGLGEQYF
d_call: -; j_call: TRBJ2-2; v_call: TRBV12-3/TRBV12-4; clone_size: many; cdr3_nt: TGTGCCAGCAGCTCCCTCTTACGCGGGGAGCTGTTTTTT; cdr3_aa: CASSSLLRGELFF
d_call: -; j_call: TRBJ1-2; v_call: TRBV7-2; clone_size: -; cdr3_nt: TGTGCCAGCAGCCTACAGGGTTCAGGAGGCTACACCTTC; cdr3_aa: CASSLQGSGGYTF
d_call: TRBD2; j_call: TRBJ2-7; v_call: TRBV9; clone_size: many; cdr3_nt: TGTGCCAGCAGCTCTGGGACTAGCGGGAGGGGCTGGGACTACGAGCAGTACTTC; cdr3_aa: CASSSGTSGRGWDYEQYF
d_call: -; j_call: TRBJ1-1; v_call: TRBV29-1; clone_size: many; cdr3_nt: TGCAGCGCCGCGAACACTGAAGCTTTCTTT; cdr3_aa: CSAANTEAFF
d_call: TRBD2; j_call: TRBJ2-5; v_call: TRBV30; clone_size: -; cdr3_nt: TGTGCCTGGGAAGGTAGCGGGATCCCAGAGACCCAGTACTTC; cdr3_aa: CAWEGSGIPETQYF
d_call: -; j_call: TRBJ2-5; v_call: TRBV6-2/TRBV6-3; clone_size: many; cdr3_nt: TGTGCCAGCAGTTACACCCCTCAAGAGACCCAGTACTTC; cdr3_aa: CASSYTPQETQYF
d_call: TRBD1; j_call: TRBJ1-2; v_call: TRBV6-2/TRBV6-3; clone_size: many; cdr3_nt: TGTGCCAGCAGCCGCCGACAGGGGAACTATGGCTACACCTTC; cdr3_aa: CASSRRQGNYGYTF
d_call: TRBD2; j_call: TRBJ2-5; v_call: TRBV12-3/TRBV12-4; clone_size: many; cdr3_nt: TGTGCCAGCAGCCCTCCGGGACTAGCGGAGACCCAGTACTTC; cdr3_aa: CASSPPGLAETQYF
d_call: -; j_call: TRBJ2-7; v_call: TRBV7-9; clone_size: many; cdr3_nt: TGTGCCAGCAGCTTAGGGTCCCCAGGGCTCATGGCGCAGTACTTC; cdr3_aa: CASSLGSPGLMAQYF
d_call: -; j_call: TRBJ1-1; v_call: TRBV6-5; clone_size: -; cdr3_nt: TGTGCCAGCAGTTACTCGCTCAGCAACACTGATGCTTTCTTT; cdr3_aa: CASSYSLSNTDAFF
d_call: TRBD2; j_call: TRBJ2-2; v_call: TRBV6-1; clone_size: few; cdr3_nt: TGTGCCAGCAGGGGACTAGCGGGGGGGTTGAACACCGGGGAGCTGTTTTTT; cdr3_aa: CASRGLAGGLNTGELFF